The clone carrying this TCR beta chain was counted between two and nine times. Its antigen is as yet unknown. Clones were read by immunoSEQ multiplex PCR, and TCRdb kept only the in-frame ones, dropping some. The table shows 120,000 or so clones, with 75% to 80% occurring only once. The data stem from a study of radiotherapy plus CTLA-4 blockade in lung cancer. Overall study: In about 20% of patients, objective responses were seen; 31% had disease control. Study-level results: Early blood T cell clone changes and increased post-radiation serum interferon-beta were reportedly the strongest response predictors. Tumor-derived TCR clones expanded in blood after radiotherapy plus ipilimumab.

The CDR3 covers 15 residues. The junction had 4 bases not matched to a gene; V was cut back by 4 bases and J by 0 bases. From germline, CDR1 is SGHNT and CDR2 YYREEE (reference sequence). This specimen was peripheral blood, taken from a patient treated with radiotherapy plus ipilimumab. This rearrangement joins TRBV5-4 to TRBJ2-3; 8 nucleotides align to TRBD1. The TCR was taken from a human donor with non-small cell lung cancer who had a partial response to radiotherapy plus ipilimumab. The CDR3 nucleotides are TGTGCCAGCAGCGGGACAGGAGCTAGCACAGATACGCAGTATTTT. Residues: CASSGTGASTDTQYF.